The 22 T cell receptor beta chains below all came from one sample that was sequenced in a study of tumor-infiltrating lymphocytes in oesophageal squamous cell carcinoma. TCRdb recomputed calls from the PCR reads with MiXCR, one row per CDR3 protein. This sample has about 23,000 distinct CDR3 sequences, with 35% to 45% found just once. The specimen was esophageal tumor tissue. All receptors come from a male donor with esophageal squamous cell carcinoma.

Details on this clonotype: At one of its ends the junction is not consistent with the germline gene, which may arise from a read error. The chain employs TRBV7-9 and TRBJ2-7, with no clear D. The germline V gene has CDR1 SEHNR and CDR2 FQNEAQ (reference sequence). This CDR3 is built from 12 residues. The CDR3: CASSSVGETQYF. The CDR3 DNA follows: TGTGCCAGCAGCTCAGTGGGCGAGACCCAGTACTTT.

This clonotype appeared many times. The CDR3 loop reads CASRSRDRSTDTQYF. CDR3 coding DNA: TGTGCCAGCAGAAGCAGGGACCGAAGCACAGATACGCAGTATTTT. The rearrangement joins TRBV7-9 to TRBJ2-3, with D possibly being TRBD1 or TRBD2 (5 bases each). This CDR3 is 15 amino acids long. CDR1 and CDR2 (germline): SEHNR, FQNEAQ (reference sequence). V was cut by 6 bases and J by 0 bases, with 13 bases left in between. Drawing the rest from reference TRBV7-9 and TRBJ2-3, the complete variable domain is DTGVSQNPRHKITKRGQNVTFRCDPISEHNRLYWYRQTLGQGPEFLTYFQNEAQLEKSRLLSDRFSAERPKGSFSTLEIQRTEQGDSAMYLCASRSRDRSTDTQYFGPGTRLTVL.

This clonotype was seen many times. The chain joins TRBV11-2 to TRBJ1-4, with D perhaps matching TRBD1 (6 bases). Germline lookup yields CDR1 SGHAT and CDR2 FQNNGV. V lost 4 bases and J 5 bases, leaving 11 bases between the germline ends. This CDR3 contains 14 residues. CDR3 region: CASSSDRLNEKLFF. DNA for the CDR3: TGTGCCAGCAGCTCGGACAGACTAAATGAAAAACTGTTTTTT.

This clonotype was seen repeatedly, ten times or more. DNA for the CDR3: TGTGCCAGCAGTTTATCGGCACTAGCGATGTACGAGCAGTACTTC. Residues: CASSLSALAMYEQYF. The rearrangement links TRBV28 to TRBJ2-7, with TRBD2 matching over 7 bases. J was trimmed by 4 bases and V by 1 base; bases with no gene match: 7. From germline, CDR1 is MDHEN and CDR2 SYDVKM. The CDR3 totals 15 residues.

The genes are TRBV7-6 and TRBJ2-3; D gene uncertain. The CDR3 loop spans 13 amino acids. Germline CDR1 is SGHVS and CDR2 is FNYEAQ. V dropped 5 bases and J dropped 5 bases, with 11 bases sitting between them. The CDR3: CASSPGLGDTQYF. The DNA of the CDR3 is TGTGCCAGCAGCCCCGGGCTGGGAGATACGCAGTATTTT.

The V call is TRBV7-6, the J call TRBJ2-7; D tentatively fits TRBD1 or TRBD2 (5 bases each). The CDR3 sequence is 16 residues long. Trimming pared 1 base from V and 3 bases from J, leaving 16 bases between. CDR1 SGHVS and CDR2 FNYEAQ come from the germline V gene. The CDR3 region has the DNA TGTGCCAGCAGCTTAGTGGCGGGTCAGGGCAACTACGAGCAGTACTTC. Its translation is CASSLVAGQGNYEQYF. Looking up the rest from reference TRBV7-6 and TRBJ2-7 gives the full variable domain: GAGVSQSPRYKVTKRGQDVALRCDPISGHVSLYWYRQALGQGPEFLTYFNYEAQQDKSGLPNDRFSAERPEGSISTLTIQRTEQRDSAMYRCASSLVAGQGNYEQYFGPGTRLTVT.

This clonotype was counted many times. The chain joins TRBV7-9 to TRBJ1-1; 7 bases align to TRBD1. Germline assignment: CDR1 SEHNR and CDR2 FQNEAQ (reference sequence). This CDR3 has 14 amino acids. The ends lost 5 bases at V and 1 base at J; junction bases unmatched: 4. This chain's CDR3 is CASSLGGANTEAFF. For the CDR3, the DNA is TGTGCCAGCAGCCTAGGGGGCGCGAACACTGAAGCTTTCTTT. Looking up the rest from reference TRBV7-9 and TRBJ1-1 gives the full variable domain: DTGVSQNPRHKITKRGQNVTFRCDPISEHNRLYWYRQTLGQGPEFLTYFQNEAQLEKSRLLSDRFSAERPKGSFSTLEIQRTEQGDSAMYLCASSLGGANTEAFFGQGTRLTVV.

This clonotype occurred many times. The chain carries TRBV7-6 and TRBJ2-3, with 10 nucleotides matching TRBD2. The length of the CDR3 is 22 residues. Germline trimming cut 5 bases from V and 3 bases from J; bases unmatched to any gene: 26. The germline V gene encodes CDR1 SGHVS and CDR2 FNYEAQ. The chain's CDR3 is CASSQQGKGVAGGTLKTDTQYF. The CDR3 DNA sequence: TGTGCCAGCAGCCAGCAGGGTAAAGGGGTAGCGGGGGGCACTTTAAAGACAGATACGCAGTATTTT.

By proportion, this clonotype is medium-sized. The chain uses TRBV6-1 and TRBJ2-5, with 7 bases aligning to TRBD2. Per the germline V gene, CDR1 is MNHNS and CDR2 is SASEGT. The CDR3 length is 15 residues. Germline trimming cut 4 bases from V and 2 bases from J; bases unmatched to any gene: 7. The CDR3 DNA reads as TGTGCCAGCAGTGTGGGCAGCGGGGCTCAAGAGACCCAGTACTTC. Translated: CASSVGSGAQETQYF.

As for this clonotype: Because the CDR3 is missing its conserved closing phenylalanine or tryptophan, this is likely a read error. It is unclear where the CDR3 begins or ends on the DNA, so no DNA is shown, and the CDR3 is as TCRdb lists it. The V call is TRBV7-2, the J call TRBJ2-3; the table's TRBD2 call for D was not verified on the DNA. The CDR3 contains 18 residues when both ends are counted. CDR1 is SGHTA, CDR2 FQGNSA, per germline. This CDR3 is CASSLASGRLQETQYFGP.

The sample holds many counts of this clonotype. CDR3 DNA: TGTGCCAGCAGCTTAGTTTCAGGGGAATTGAATGAGCAGTACTTC. Protein: CASSLVSGELNEQYF. The gene calls are TRBV11-1 and TRBJ2-5; TRBD1 might be the D (6 bases). Germline V gene sequence: CDR1 SGHAT, CDR2 FQDESV (reference sequence). The V end was cut by 1 base, the J end by 11 bases, with 20 bases between. The CDR3 is made up of 15 amino acids.

The rearrangement joins TRBV14 to TRBJ2-7; 8 bases agree with TRBD1. Germline lookup yields CDR1 SGHDN and CDR2 FVKESK. CDR3 size: 17 residues. After removal of 5 bases from V and 7 bases from J, the junction contained 19 bases not matched to a gene. The CDR3 here is CASSAQNDRGSMYEQYF. The DNA for the CDR3 is TGTGCCAGCAGCGCGCAAAATGACAGGGGATCAATGTATGAGCAGTACTTC.

A note on this clonotype: A read error may be the cause here, since a much bigger clone is one base away. V and J are TRBV5-1 and TRBJ2-6, with 10 nucleotides matching TRBD2. The DNA matches TRBJ2-1 better at its end, which makes the J call doubtful. Germline assignment: CDR1 SGHRS and CDR2 YFSETQ. CDR3 length: 14 amino acids. CDR3 nucleotides: TGCGCCAGCAGCTGGACTAGCGGTACCTACGAGCAGTTCTTC. Amino acid sequence: CASSWTSGTYEQFF.

This clonotype showed up many times. This chain links TRBV11-2 with TRBJ2-5, with D hard to call. Germline V gives CDR1 SGHAT, CDR2 FQNNGV. This CDR3 comprises 13 residues. V gave up 0 bases and J gave up 12 bases, with 14 bases separating them. The CDR3 here is CASSLEFFGYEYF. CDR3 sequence (DNA): TGTGCCAGCAGCTTAGAGTTTTTCGGTTATGAGTACTTC.

The genes are TRBV28 and TRBJ2-4; the match to TRBD1 covers 9 bases. With V trimmed by 3 bases and J by 3 bases, 3 bases remained unmatched. This CDR3 is built from 15 residues. Germline V gene data show CDR1 as MDHEN and CDR2 as SYDVKM. Written as DNA, the CDR3 is TGTGCCAGCAGTTTTACAGGGGGCGGCAAAAACATTCAGTACTTC. This translates into CASSFTGGGKNIQYF.

This clonotype is labeled as medium-sized. The J gene is TRBJ2-6, the V gene TRBV12-3 or TRBV12-4; the D gene is possibly TRBD2 (6 bases). V was cut by 2 bases and J by 2 bases, with 10 bases left in between. The CDR3 is 16 residues long. CDR3 sequence (DNA): TGTGCCAGCAGTTTATGGGGGGTCGCTGGGGCCAACGTCCTGACTTTC. Its translation: CASSLWGVAGANVLTF.

Ten or more counts support this clonotype. The chain joins TRBV24-1 to TRBJ1-5; D is unclear. The V end was cut by 4 bases, the J end by 0 bases, with 6 bases between. This CDR3 spans 14 amino acids. Germline CDR1 is KGHDR and CDR2 is SFDVKD. CDR3 DNA sequence: TGTGCCACCAGTGAGGGCTATAGCAATCAGCCCCAGCATTTT. Its protein is CATSEGYSNQPQHF.

This clonotype showed up just a few times. This chain connects TRBV18 to TRBJ2-3; D unclear. The CDR3 runs to 15 residues. V gave up 1 base and J gave up 0 bases, with 8 bases separating them. Germline V CDR1 and CDR2: KGHSH, LQKENI. As DNA, the CDR3 is TGTGCCAGCTCACCACTCCAGCAGAGCACAGATACGCAGTATTTT. Translation: CASSPLQQSTDTQYF.

The chain employs TRBV7-6 and TRBJ2-7; perhaps D is TRBD1 or TRBD2 (5 bases each). The tail of the sequence fits TRBJ2-1 better, so the J call may be wrong. Germline CDR1 is SGHVS and CDR2 is FNYEAQ. The CDR3 is 13 residues long. The CDR3 coding sequence is TGTGCCAGCAGCGGGACCATCAACAATGAGCAGTTCTTC. This codes for CASSGTINNEQFF.

This clonotype was found a few times. The rearrangement uses TRBV27 and TRBJ1-1; no reliable D call. Germline loops: CDR1 MNHEY, CDR2 SMNVEV (reference sequence). The ends were cut back, 3 bases at V and 1 base at J, with 6 bases in the middle. This CDR3 contains 13 residues. The CDR3 sequence is CASSFSPNTEAFF. The CDR3 DNA follows: TGTGCCAGCAGTTTTTCACCGAACACTGAAGCTTTCTTT.

This clonotype was observed many times. The V and J genes are TRBV5-4 and TRBJ2-1; weak D call: TRBD2 (6 bases). The assigned J gene may be wrong: the sequence end matches TRBJ2-7 better. Germline loops: CDR1 SGHNT, CDR2 YYREEE (reference sequence). The CDR3 sequence is 14 residues long. The CDR3: CASSKRELRNEQYF. CDR3 nucleotide sequence: TGTGCCAGCAGTAAACGGGAGCTTCGCAATGAGCAGTACTTC.

This sequence joins TRBV11-1 and TRBJ2-3, with D perhaps TRBD1 (6 bases). The J call may be faulty, since TRBJ1-1 better matches the DNA end. Germline CDR1 reads SGHAT; CDR2 reads FQDESV (reference sequence). The CDR3 has 13 residues. The CDR3 sequence is CASSLDSLREAFF. The CDR3 region has the DNA TGTGCCAGCAGCCTGGACAGTCTTCGTGAAGCTTTCTTT.